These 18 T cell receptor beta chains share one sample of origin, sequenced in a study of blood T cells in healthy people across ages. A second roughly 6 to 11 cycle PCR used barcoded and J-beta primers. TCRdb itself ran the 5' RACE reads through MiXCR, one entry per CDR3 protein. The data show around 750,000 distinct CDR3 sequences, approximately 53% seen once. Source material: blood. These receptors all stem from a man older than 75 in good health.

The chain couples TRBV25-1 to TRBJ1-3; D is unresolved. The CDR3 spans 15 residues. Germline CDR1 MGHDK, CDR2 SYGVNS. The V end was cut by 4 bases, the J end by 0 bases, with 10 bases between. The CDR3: CASSADGASGNTIYF. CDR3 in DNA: TGTGCCAGCAGTGCCGACGGTGCCTCTGGAAACACCATATATTTT.

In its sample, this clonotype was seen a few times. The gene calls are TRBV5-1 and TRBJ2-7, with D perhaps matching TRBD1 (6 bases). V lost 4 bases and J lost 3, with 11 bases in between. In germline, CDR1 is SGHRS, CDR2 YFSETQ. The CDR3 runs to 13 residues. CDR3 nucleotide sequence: TGCGCCAGCAGCCCCGGACAGCTCTACGAGCAGTACTTC. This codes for CASSPGQLYEQYF.

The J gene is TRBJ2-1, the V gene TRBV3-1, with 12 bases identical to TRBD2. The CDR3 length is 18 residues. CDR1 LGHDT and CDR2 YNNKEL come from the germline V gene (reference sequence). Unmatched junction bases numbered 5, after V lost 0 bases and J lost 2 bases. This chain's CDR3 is CASSQDFGTSGPYNEQFF. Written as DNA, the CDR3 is TGTGCCAGCAGCCAAGACTTTGGGACTAGCGGGCCCTACAATGAGCAGTTCTTC.

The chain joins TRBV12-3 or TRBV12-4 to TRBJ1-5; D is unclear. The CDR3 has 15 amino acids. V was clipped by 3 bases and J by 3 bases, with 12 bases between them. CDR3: CASSFSGESNQPQHF. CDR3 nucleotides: TGTGCCAGCAGTTTTAGCGGGGAATCCAATCAGCCCCAGCATTTT.

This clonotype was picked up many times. In DNA form, the CDR3 reads TGCAGCCTCGTGGGCTCGCCCTGGGGAGATACGCAGTATTTT. Translated: CSLVGSPWGDTQYF. This rearrangement joins TRBV29-1 to TRBJ2-3; D unclear. Trimming left V 8 bases short and J 5 bases short, with 20 bases between. The CDR3 runs to 14 residues. Germline V lookup: CDR1 SQVTM, CDR2 ANQGSEA.

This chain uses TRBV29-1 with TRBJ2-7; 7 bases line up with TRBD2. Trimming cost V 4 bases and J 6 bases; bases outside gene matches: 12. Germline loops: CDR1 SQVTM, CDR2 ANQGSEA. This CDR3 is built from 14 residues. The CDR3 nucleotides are TGCAGCGTTGCCGCCCTAGCGGAAACCCTCGAGCAGTACTTC. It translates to CSVAALAETLEQYF.

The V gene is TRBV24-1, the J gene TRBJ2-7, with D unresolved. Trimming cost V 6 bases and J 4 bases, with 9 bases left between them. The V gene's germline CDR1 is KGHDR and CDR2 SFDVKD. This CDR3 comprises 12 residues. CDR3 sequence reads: CATSSDRYEQYF. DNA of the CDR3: TGTGCCACCAGTAGCGACCGATACGAGCAGTACTTC.

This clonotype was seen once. This CDR3 is CASSQLAIQTQYF. The CDR3 DNA reads TGTGCCAGCAGCCAACTAGCGATACAGACCCAGTACTTC. The chain combines TRBV3-1 with TRBJ2-5; D is possibly TRBD2 (6 bases). Looked up from germline, CDR1 is LGHDT and CDR2 is YNNKEL (reference sequence). The V end was cut by 2 bases, the J end by 6 bases, with 10 bases between. The CDR3 runs to 13 residues.

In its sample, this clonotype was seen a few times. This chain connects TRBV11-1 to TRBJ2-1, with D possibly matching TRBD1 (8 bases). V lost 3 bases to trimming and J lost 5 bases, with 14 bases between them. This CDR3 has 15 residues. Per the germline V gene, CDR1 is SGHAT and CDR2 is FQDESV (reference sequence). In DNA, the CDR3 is TGTGCCAGCAGCTTCTACAGGGGGGGCCACAATGAGCAGTTCTTC. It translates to CASSFYRGGHNEQFF.

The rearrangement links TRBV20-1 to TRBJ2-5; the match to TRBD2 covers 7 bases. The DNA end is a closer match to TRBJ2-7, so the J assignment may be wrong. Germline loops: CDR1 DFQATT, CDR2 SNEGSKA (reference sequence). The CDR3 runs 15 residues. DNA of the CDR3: TGCAGTGCTAGGGCCCCGGTGGGCGGGAGAAACGAGCAGTACTTC. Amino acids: CSARAPVGGRNEQYF.

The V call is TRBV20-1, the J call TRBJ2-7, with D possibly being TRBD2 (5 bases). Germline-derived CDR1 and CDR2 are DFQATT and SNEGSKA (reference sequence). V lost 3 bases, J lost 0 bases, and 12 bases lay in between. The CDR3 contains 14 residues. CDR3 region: CSARRTPTSYEQYF. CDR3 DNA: TGCAGTGCTAGGAGGACTCCCACCTCCTACGAGCAGTACTTC.

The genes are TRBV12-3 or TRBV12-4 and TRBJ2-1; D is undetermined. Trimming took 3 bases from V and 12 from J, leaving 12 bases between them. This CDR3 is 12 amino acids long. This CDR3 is CASSLVEDRQFF. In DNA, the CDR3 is TGTGCCAGCAGTTTGGTTGAGGATCGGCAGTTCTTC.

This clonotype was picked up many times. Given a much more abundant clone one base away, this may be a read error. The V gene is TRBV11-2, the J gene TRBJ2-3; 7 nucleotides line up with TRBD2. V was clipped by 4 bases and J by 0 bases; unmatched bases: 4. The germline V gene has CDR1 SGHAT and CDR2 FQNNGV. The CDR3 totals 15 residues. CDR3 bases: TGTGCCAGCAGCTGCGGGGGACCTAGCACAGATACGCAGTATTTT. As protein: CASSCGGPSTDTQYF. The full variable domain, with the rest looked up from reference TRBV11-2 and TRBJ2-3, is EAGVAQSPRYKIIEKRQSVAFWCNPISGHATLYWYQQILGQGPKLLIQFQNNGVVDDSQLPKDRFSAERLKGVDSTLKIQPAKLEDSAVYLCASSCGGPSTDTQYFGPGTRLTVL.

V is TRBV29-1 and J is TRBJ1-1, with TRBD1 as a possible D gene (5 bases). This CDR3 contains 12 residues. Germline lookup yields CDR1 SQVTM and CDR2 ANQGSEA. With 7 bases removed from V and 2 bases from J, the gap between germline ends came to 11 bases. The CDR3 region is CSAARGNTEAFF. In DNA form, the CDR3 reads TGCAGCGCTGCAAGGGGTAACACTGAAGCTTTCTTT. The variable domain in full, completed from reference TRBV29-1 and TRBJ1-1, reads SAVISQKPSRDICQRGTSLTIQCQVDSQVTMMFWYRQQPGQSLTLIATANQGSEATYESGFVIDKFPISRPNLTFSTLTVSNMSPEDSSIYLCSAARGNTEAFFGQGTRLTVV.

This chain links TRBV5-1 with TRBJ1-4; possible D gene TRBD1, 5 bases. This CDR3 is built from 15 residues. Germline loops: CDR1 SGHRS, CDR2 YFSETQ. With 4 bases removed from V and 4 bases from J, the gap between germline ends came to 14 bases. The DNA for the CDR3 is TGCGCCAGCAGCGTAGCAGGGCTGGGTAATGAAAAACTGTTTTTT. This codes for CASSVAGLGNEKLFF.

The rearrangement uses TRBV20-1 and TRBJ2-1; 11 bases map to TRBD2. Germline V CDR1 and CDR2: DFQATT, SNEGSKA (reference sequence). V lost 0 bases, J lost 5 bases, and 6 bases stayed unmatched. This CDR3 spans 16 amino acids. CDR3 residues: CSARDVTSGAHNEQFF. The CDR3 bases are TGCAGTGCTAGAGATGTGACTAGCGGGGCTCACAATGAGCAGTTCTTC.

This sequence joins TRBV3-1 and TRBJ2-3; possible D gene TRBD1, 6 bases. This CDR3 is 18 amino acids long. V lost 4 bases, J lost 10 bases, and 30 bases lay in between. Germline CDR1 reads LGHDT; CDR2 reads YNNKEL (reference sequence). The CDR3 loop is CASSPPLQTGKAGAAQYF. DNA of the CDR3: TGTGCCAGCAGCCCCCCTCTACAAACAGGGAAGGCAGGTGCGGCGCAGTATTTT.

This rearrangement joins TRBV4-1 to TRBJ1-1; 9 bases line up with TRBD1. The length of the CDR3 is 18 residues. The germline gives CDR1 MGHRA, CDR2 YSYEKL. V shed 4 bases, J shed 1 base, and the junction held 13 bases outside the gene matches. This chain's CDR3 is CASSRGQGTLGKNTEAFF. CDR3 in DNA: TGCGCCAGCAGCCGTGGACAGGGGACCCTTGGGAAGAACACTGAAGCTTTCTTT.